The 17 T cell receptor beta chains listed next were all sequenced from one sample in a study of blood T cells in healthy people across ages. A second 7 to 11 cycle PCR used barcoded and J-beta primers. Each CDR3 protein is one row after TCRdb ran MiXCR on the 5' RACE reads. The sample has fewer than 800,000 distinct CDR3 sequences, roughly 25% seen once; the top ten hold under 10%. These data also formed part of another study, on T cells of mothers and their children.

The sequenced sample consisted of blood. These receptors originate from a boy between 5 and 17 years old in good health.

This clonotype came up a few times. The rearrangement joins TRBV5-1 to TRBJ2-1, with a weak D call TRBD2 (5 bases). Trimming pared 4 bases from V and 8 bases from J, leaving 13 bases between. This CDR3 has 13 residues. Germline V CDR1 and CDR2: SGHRS, YFSETQ. The DNA for the CDR3 is TGCGCCAGCAGCCTGAGGGAGAGTGATGAGCAGTTCTTC. Protein: CASSLRESDEQFF.

The chain employs TRBV20-1 and TRBJ2-1, with TRBD2 matching 10 bases. The CDR3 runs 15 residues. The V and J ends lost 1 base and 3 bases, in that order; junction bases with no gene match: 3. CDR1 and CDR2 from the germline V gene are DFQATT and SNEGSKA (reference sequence). The CDR3 DNA follows: TGCAGTGCTAGAGCCGGGACTAGCGACTACAATGAGCAGTTCTTC. Its translation is CSARAGTSDYNEQFF.

The chain has TRBV3-1 and TRBJ2-5; D remains unclear. The CDR3 has 13 amino acids. V lost 3 bases and J lost 2, with 7 bases in between. Germline CDR1 reads LGHDT; CDR2 reads YNNKEL (reference sequence). DNA of the CDR3: TGTGCCAGCAGCCACAGTATTCAAGAGACCCAGTACTTC. Amino acid sequence: CASSHSIQETQYF.

This clonotype appeared a few times. The V and J genes are TRBV28 and TRBJ2-5; 8 nucleotides agree with TRBD1. This CDR3 is 15 amino acids long. The germline gives CDR1 MDHEN, CDR2 SYDVKM. V lost 2 bases, J lost 1 base, and 3 bases stayed unmatched. The CDR3 nucleotides read TGTGCCAGCAGTTTAATAGGACAGGGCCAAGAGACCCAGTACTTC. This translates into CASSLIGQGQETQYF. Full variable domain (outside the CDR3, taken from reference TRBV28 and TRBJ2-5): DVKVTQSSRYLVKRTGEKVFLECVQDMDHENMFWYRQDPGLGLRLIYFSYDVKMKEKGDIPEGYSVSREKKERFSLILESASTNQTSMYLCASSLIGQGQETQYFGPGTRLLVL.

The gene calls are TRBV6-5 and TRBJ2-3, with D uncertain. Germline V gene sequence: CDR1 MNHEY, CDR2 SVGAGI. Deletions cut 2 bases from V and 2 bases from J, with 5 bases between. This CDR3 spans 13 amino acids. CDR3 sequence reads: CASSYGYTDTQYF. In DNA form, the CDR3 reads TGTGCCAGCAGTTACGGCTACACAGATACGCAGTATTTT.

This clonotype was picked up a small number of times. The chain couples TRBV6-2 or TRBV6-3 to TRBJ2-5, with D uncertain. With the DNA end fitting TRBJ2-1 better, the J assignment may be wrong. Germline V gene lookup returns CDR1 MNHEY and CDR2 SVGEGT. This CDR3 is 13 amino acids long. The CDR3 sequence: CASSAHPPGEQFF. DNA for the CDR3: TGTGCCAGCAGTGCCCATCCTCCGGGTGAGCAGTTCTTC.

This clonotype was seen a few times. The chain joins TRBV6-2 or TRBV6-3 to TRBJ1-1, with D unclear. With 2 bases removed from V and 8 bases from J, the gap between germline ends came to 9 bases. This CDR3 is built from 12 residues. Looked up from germline, CDR1 is MNHEY and CDR2 is SVGEGT. The CDR3 protein is CASSYGYPEAFF. In nucleotides, the CDR3 is TGTGCCAGCAGTTACGGGTATCCAGAAGCTTTCTTT.

V usage is TRBV6-5 and J usage is TRBJ1-1; D gene unclear. The CDR3 covers 13 residues. Germline V lookup: CDR1 MNHEY, CDR2 SVGAGI. Deletions cut 2 bases from V and 3 bases from J, with 7 bases between. CDR3 bases: TGTGCCAGCAGTTACCGCAGCCACACTGAAGCTTTCTTT. Its translation: CASSYRSHTEAFF.

This clonotype was seen a few times. The chain links TRBV5-6 to TRBJ2-7; 7 nucleotides agree with TRBD2. The CDR3 length is 15 residues. Germline assignment: CDR1 SGHDT and CDR2 YYEEEE. Germline trimming cut 4 bases from V and 0 bases from J; bases unmatched to any gene: 7. CDR3 sequence (DNA): TGTGCCAGCAGCCGAAGCGGGGCCTTCTCCTACGAGCAGTACTTC. Amino acids: CASSRSGAFSYEQYF.

Points on this clonotype: The conserved final phenylalanine or tryptophan is absent from the CDR3, which likely points to a read error. This sequence joins TRBV4-3 and TRBJ1-2, with D unclear. The germline CDR1 and CDR2 sequences are LGHNA and YSLEER. Deletions cut 0 bases from V and 3 bases from J, with 14 bases between. The CDR3 extends over 16 amino acids. The CDR3 DNA follows: TGCGCCAGCAGCCAAGATAGAGTCCCCATTGACTATGGCTACACCCTC. It is translated as CASSQDRVPIDYGYTL.

The J gene is TRBJ2-5, the V gene TRBV7-2, with D perhaps given as TRBD1 or TRBD2 (6 bases each). Judging by the DNA end, TRBJ2-7 fits better; the J call may be wrong. The CDR3 has 15 amino acids. The germline V gene encodes CDR1 SGHTA and CDR2 FQGNSA. The CDR3 here is CASSPQGGQSYEQYF. DNA of the CDR3: TGTGCCAGCAGCCCTCAAGGGGGGCAATCCTACGAGCAGTACTTC.

The genes are TRBV24-1 and TRBJ1-2; weak D call: TRBD1 (6 bases). Germline V lookup: CDR1 KGHDR, CDR2 SFDVKD. V dropped 3 bases and J dropped 4 bases, with 14 bases sitting between them. The CDR3 covers 15 residues. The CDR3 nucleotides are TGTGCCACCAGTGATCGTGACCGGGGGGCCTATGGCTACACCTTC. It specifies CATSDRDRGAYGYTF.

The V gene is TRBV7-8, the J gene TRBJ2-5, with TRBD2 identical over 7 bases. V shed 2 bases, J shed 1 base, and the junction held 4 bases outside the gene matches. CDR3 length: 15 residues. The V gene's germline CDR1 is SGHVS and CDR2 FQNEAQ. The CDR3 spells CASSLREGTQETQYF. The CDR3 coding sequence is TGTGCCAGCAGCTTAAGGGAGGGGACCCAAGAGACCCAGTACTTC.

This clonotype showed up many times. The chain employs TRBV7-6 and TRBJ2-5, with TRBD2 identical over 8 bases. The germline V gene has CDR1 SGHVS and CDR2 FNYEAQ. This CDR3 comprises 14 residues. With V trimmed by 1 base and J by 4 bases, 2 bases remained unmatched. Here the CDR3 reads CASSLVLAGETQYF. Here the CDR3 DNA reads TGTGCCAGCAGCTTAGTCCTAGCGGGAGAGACCCAGTACTTC.

This clonotype showed up just a few times. V gene TRBV20-1 combines with J gene TRBJ1-2; D may be TRBD1 (6 bases). The germline gives CDR1 DFQATT, CDR2 SNEGSKA (reference sequence). The germline V and J ends were trimmed by 3 bases and 4 bases, with 12 bases remaining between them. CDR3 length equals 13 residues. The CDR3 coding sequence is TGCAGTGCTAGTTGGGCAGGGGCCTATGGCTACACCTTC. It codes for CSASWAGAYGYTF.

This clonotype was found a few times. The chain couples TRBV9 to TRBJ2-3, with 7 positions matching TRBD1. Looked up from germline, CDR1 is SGDLS and CDR2 is YYNGEE. The CDR3 is 17 amino acids. The V and J ends lost 3 bases and 0 bases, in that order; junction bases with no gene match: 10. CDR3 protein: CASSATGTASSTDTQYF. In DNA form, the CDR3 reads TGTGCCAGCAGCGCTACAGGGACAGCCTCTAGCACAGATACGCAGTATTTT.

The chain uses TRBV2 and TRBJ2-7, with 11 bases lining up with TRBD2. The DNA matches TRBJ2-1 better at its end, which makes the J call doubtful. The CDR3 totals 17 residues. The germline CDR1 and CDR2 sequences are SNHLY and FYNNEI. Here the CDR3 DNA reads TGTGCCAGCAGTGTTTCGTTCTCCCGACTAGCGGGAAATGAGCAGTTCTTC. As protein: CASSVSFSRLAGNEQFF.